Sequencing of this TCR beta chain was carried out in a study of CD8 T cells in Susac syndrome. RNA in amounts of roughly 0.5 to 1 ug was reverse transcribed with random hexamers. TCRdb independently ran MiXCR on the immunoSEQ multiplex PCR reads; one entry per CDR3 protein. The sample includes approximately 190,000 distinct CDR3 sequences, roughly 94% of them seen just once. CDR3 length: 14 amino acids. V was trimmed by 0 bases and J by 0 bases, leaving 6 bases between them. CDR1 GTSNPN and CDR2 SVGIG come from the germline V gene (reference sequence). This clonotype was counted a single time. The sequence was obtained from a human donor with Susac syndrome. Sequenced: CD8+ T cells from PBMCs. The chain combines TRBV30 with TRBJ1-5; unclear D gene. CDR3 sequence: CAWSVEDSNQPQHF. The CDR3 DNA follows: TGTGCCTGGAGTGTGGAGGATAGCAATCAGCCCCAGCATTTT.